This TCR delta chain is drawn from a study of γδ T cells in repeated Plasmodium falciparum infection. Study-wide findings and caveats: Malian children's Vdelta2-negative repertoires appeared more expanded and less diverse than Australians'.

The CDR3 spans 22 residues. CDR1 is GEAIGNYY, CDR2 EKD, per germline. Bulk repertoires came from Vgamma9/Vdelta2+ or Vdelta2-negative gammadelta T cells flow-sorted from PBMC. TCRdb reanalysed the multiplex PCR reads via CATT. The table includes about 93,000 delta-chain clones, over 0.75% detected once. With regard to this clone: The antigen remains undetermined. A far larger clone is one nucleotide away, so this likely arose from a read error. Other nucleotide sequences in the sample specify the same CDR3.

V and J are TRDV2 and TRDJ3; TRDD3 matches 11 bases. TCRdb records no J gene; here it was assigned by comparing the DNA to germline. The sequencing sample was made of gamma-delta T cells from blood. The sequence was collected from a pool of human donors (malaria-infected and uninfected, not separated). DNA of the CDR3: TGCGCCTGTGACCGAGTACTGGGGGATATGGGCCCCAGGTCCTGGGACACCCGACAGATGTTTTTC. Protein: CACDRVLGDMGPRSWDTRQMFF.